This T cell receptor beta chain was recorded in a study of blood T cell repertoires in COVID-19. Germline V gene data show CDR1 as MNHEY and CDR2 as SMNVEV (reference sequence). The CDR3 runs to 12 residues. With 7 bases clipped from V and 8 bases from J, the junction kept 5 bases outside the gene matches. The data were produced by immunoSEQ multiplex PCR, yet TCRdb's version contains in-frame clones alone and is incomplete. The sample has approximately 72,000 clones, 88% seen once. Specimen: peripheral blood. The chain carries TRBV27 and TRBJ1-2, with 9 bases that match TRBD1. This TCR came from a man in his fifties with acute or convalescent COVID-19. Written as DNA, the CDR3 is TGTGCCAGCAAACAGGGGGCGGAGGGCTACACCTTC. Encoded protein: CASKQGAEGYTF.